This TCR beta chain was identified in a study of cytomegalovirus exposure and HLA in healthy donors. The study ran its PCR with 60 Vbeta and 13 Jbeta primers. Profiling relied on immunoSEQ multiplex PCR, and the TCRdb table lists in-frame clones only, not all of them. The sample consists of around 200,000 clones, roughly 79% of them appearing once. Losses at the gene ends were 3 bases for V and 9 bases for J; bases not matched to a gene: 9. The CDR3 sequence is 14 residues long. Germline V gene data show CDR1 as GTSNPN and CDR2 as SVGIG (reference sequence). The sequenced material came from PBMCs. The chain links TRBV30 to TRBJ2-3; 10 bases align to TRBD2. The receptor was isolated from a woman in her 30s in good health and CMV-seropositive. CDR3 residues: CAWRAAGGTGTQYF. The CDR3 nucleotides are TGTGCCTGGAGAGCAGCGGGGGGGACTGGGACGCAGTATTTT.